These T cell receptor beta chains were read from a single sample in a study of T-cell reconstitution after alpha-beta-depleted transplantation in children. TCRdb reprocessed the PCR reads via MiXCR and lists one record per CDR3 protein. The table lists more than 300,000 distinct CDR3 sequences, 15% to 20% of them singletons, with around 41% in the top ten. The sample here was PBMCs, mostly from graft donor cells, taken 360 days after TCRalphabeta/CD19-depleted stem cell transplant. The receptors come from a male patient aged 2-15 years who had a stem cell transplant for acute lymphoblastic leukemia, so the T cells may come from the graft donor. Both conserved end residues are part of each CDR3. The D gene is left open where the match is weak. Clone sizes are given selectively: once, few, many, or a class where the clone is expanded.

V gene	D gene	J gene	clone size	CDR3 length	CDR3 DNA	CDR3 protein
TRBV5-6	TRBD2	TRBJ2-1	.	15	TGTGCCAGCAGCGTCGCTCTAGCGGGAGCGGATGAGCAGTTCTTC	CASSVALAGADEQFF
TRBV4-2	.	TRBJ2-3	.	15	TGTGCCAGCAGCCCGGGGGACCGGTGCACAGATACGCAGTATTTT	CASSPGDRCTDTQYF
TRBV7-2	TRBD2	TRBJ2-3	.	16	TGTGCCAGCAGCTTAATGTTGCGGGAGCTGGCAGATACGCAGTATTTT	CASSLMLRELADTQYF
TRBV28	.	TRBJ2-1	.	15	TGTGCCAGCAGACTGGCGAGGGGTTGGTACAATGAGCAGTTCTTC	CASRLARGWYNEQFF
TRBV20-1	.	TRBJ2-1	.	12	TGCAGTGCTAGAGATGAATGGGGTGAGCAGTTCTTC	CSARDEWGEQFF
TRBV28	TRBD2	TRBJ2-1	.	19	TGTGCCAGCAGTTTAACCCTAGTTTCTCTAGCGGGAGCGTACAATGAGCAGTTCTTC	CASSLTLVSLAGAYNEQFF
TRBV4-2	.	TRBJ2-2	few	16	TGTGCCAGCAGCCAAAACTACGGGGGTCGTACCGGGGAGCTGTTTTTT	CASSQNYGGRTGELFF
TRBV12-3/TRBV12-4	TRBD2	TRBJ2-1	few	20	TGTGCCAGCCATGATACCGTACAGGGGGTAGCGGGAGGAAAGTACAATGAGCAGTTCTTC	CASHDTVQGVAGGKYNEQFF
TRBV19	.	TRBJ2-1	.	12	TGTGCCAGTAGTATGAGGGACAATGAGCAGTTCTTC	CASSMRDNEQFF
TRBV12-3/TRBV12-4	.	TRBJ1-4	few	15	TGTGCCAGCAGCTATTCCGGGACCCGGGAGGAAAAACTGTTTTTT	CASSYSGTREEKLFF
TRBV5-1	.	TRBJ2-1	few	14	TGCGCCAGCAGCTTGGACCCCCCTCTTAATGAGCAGTTCTTC	CASSLDPPLNEQFF
TRBV28	.	TRBJ2-3	few	14	TGTGCCAGCAGGTTCCCCGGCAGTTTAGATACGCAGTATTTT	CASRFPGSLDTQYF
TRBV6-2/TRBV6-3	.	TRBJ2-3	few	17	TGTGCCAGCAGTTACTCCATCGCGGACAGAGCCACAGATACGCAGTATTTT	CASSYSIADRATDTQYF
TRBV28	TRBD1	TRBJ1-1	.	16	TGTGCCGACCCCCCGGGGCCAGGGGGTTACTCGACTGAAGCTTTCTTT	CADPPGPGGYSTEAFF
TRBV2	.	TRBJ1-4	.	12	TGTGCCAGCAGCCTCCGGGGTGAAAAACTGTTTTTT	CASSLRGEKLFF
TRBV7-2	.	TRBJ2-1	.	13	TGTGCCAGCAGCCCAAGACAGTACAATGAGCAGTTCTTC	CASSPRQYNEQFF
TRBV14	.	TRBJ2-7	.	15	TGTGCCAACAGCCATTTTTGGGGGGTTGCCTACGAGCAGTACTTC	CANSHFWGVAYEQYF
TRBV28	.	TRBJ1-5	.	14	TGTGCCATCCAAAAACAGTTTAGCAATCAGCCCCAGCATTTT	CAIQKQFSNQPQHF
TRBV12-3/TRBV12-4	TRBD1	TRBJ2-5	.	14	TGTGCCAGCAGTTTGAGGACAGGGGTGGAGACCCAGTACTTC	CASSLRTGVETQYF
TRBV28	TRBD2	TRBJ2-5	many	15	TGTGCCAGCAGTTTCTTGGGACTAGCCCAAGAGACCCAGTACTTC	CASSFLGLAQETQYF
TRBV6-5	.	TRBJ2-1	many	13	TGTGCCAGCAGGACGGGGGAGTTGGTTGAGCAGTTCTTC	CASRTGELVEQFF
TRBV7-8	.	TRBJ2-7	few	18	TGTGCCAGCAGCCTAAGCCCGGAGAACCCACTACACTCCTACGAGCAGTACTTC	CASSLSPENPLHSYEQYF
TRBV5-1	.	TRBJ2-7	.	13	TGCGCCAGCAGCTTGGATCGGCCTCTCGAGCAGTACTTC	CASSLDRPLEQYF
TRBV6-5	.	TRBJ2-1	few	17	TGTGCCAGCAGTTACTCTATAGGTTCCGCGGGGTCGGGTGAGCAGTTCTTC	CASSYSIGSAGSGEQFF
TRBV9	.	TRBJ2-2	many	14	TGTGCCAGCAGCGTCCGACTTTACACCGGGGAGCTGTTTTTT	CASSVRLYTGELFF
TRBV10-3	.	TRBJ2-7	few	13	TGTGCCATCAGTGAGTCTCCCTCCTACGAGCAGTACTTC	CAISESPSYEQYF
TRBV9	.	TRBJ2-5	many	13	TGTGCCAGCAGCGAAGGTGGCGGGGAGACCCAGTACTTC	CASSEGGGETQYF